The present T cell receptor (beta chain) was sequenced within a study of blood T cell repertoires in COVID-19. On the study more broadly: Italy, Spain and the United States were the sources of the convalescent and acute COVID-19 samples.

V was clipped by 3 bases and J by 3 bases; unmatched bases: 9. The CDR3 runs to 17 residues. Germline lookup yields CDR1 MDHEN and CDR2 SYDVKM. Sequencing was performed with immunoSEQ multiplex PCR; in TCRdb, only in-frame clones are kept and a portion is missing. The table includes roughly 30,000 clones, under 90% detected once. The chain joins TRBV28 to TRBJ1-5; 9 bases are a match to TRBD1. This TCR was sampled from a man between 65 and 79 years old with active COVID-19. The sequencing input was peripheral blood. Here the CDR3 reads CASSFIRDRVDNQPQHF. CDR3 sequence (DNA): TGTGCCAGCAGTTTTATCCGGGACAGGGTCGACAATCAGCCCCAGCATTTT.